These 10 T cell receptor beta chains share one sample of origin, sequenced in a study of blood T cells in healthy people across ages. A second about 7 to 11 cycle PCR used barcoded and J-beta primers. TCRdb reprocessed the 5' RACE reads via MiXCR and lists one record per CDR3 protein. Of around 1.1 million distinct CDR3 sequences listed, around two fifths are singletons. The specimen was blood. All receptors come from a man younger than 35 in good health.

Here the CDR3 reads CASRQGVANYGYTF. For the CDR3, the DNA is TGTGCCAGCAGGCAAGGAGTAGCTAACTATGGCTACACCTTC. The chain links TRBV27 to TRBJ1-2; no reliable D call. V was cut by 6 bases and J by 0 bases, with 11 bases left in between. This CDR3 has 14 amino acids. The V gene's germline CDR1 is MNHEY and CDR2 SMNVEV (reference sequence).

There are a few counts of this clonotype. The genes are TRBV28 and TRBJ2-5; D unclear. Germline CDR1 MDHEN, CDR2 SYDVKM. This CDR3 is 14 amino acids long. Between the trimmed V and J ends, which lost 6 bases and 1 base, there was a span of 12 bases. This CDR3 is CASRSTPPQETQYF. In nucleotides, the CDR3 is TGTGCCAGCAGATCGACTCCTCCCCAAGAGACCCAGTACTTC. Together with reference TRBV28 and TRBJ2-5, the CDR3 gives the full variable domain: DVKVTQSSRYLVKRTGEKVFLECVQDMDHENMFWYRQDPGLGLRLIYFSYDVKMKEKGDIPEGYSVSREKKERFSLILESASTNQTSMYLCASRSTPPQETQYFGPGTRLLVL.

The J gene is TRBJ2-5, the V gene TRBV20-1, with TRBD2 identical over 10 bases. The CDR3 length is 16 residues. Germline V gives CDR1 DFQATT, CDR2 SNEGSKA (reference sequence). Germline trimming cut 1 base from V and 0 bases from J; bases unmatched to any gene: 5. The CDR3 bases are TGCAGTGCTAGAGGTCCACTAGCGGGGAACCAAGAGACCCAGTACTTC. Translating gives CSARGPLAGNQETQYF.

The V gene is TRBV28, the J gene TRBJ1-5; maybe TRBD1 (5 bases). Trimming stripped 6 bases from V and 0 bases from J, with 15 bases between. The germline gives CDR1 MDHEN, CDR2 SYDVKM. The CDR3 covers 16 residues. CDR3 DNA: TGTGCCAGCAGCCGTGGTCGACAGTATAGCAATCAGCCCCAGCATTTT. Protein: CASSRGRQYSNQPQHF.

The V and J genes are TRBV25-1 and TRBJ1-4; a possible D gene is TRBD1 (5 bases). Germline V gives CDR1 MGHDK, CDR2 SYGVNS. The V gene lost 8 bases and the J gene lost 8 bases, with 15 bases spanning the gap. The CDR3 runs 13 residues. The CDR3 sequence is CASGPQGREKLFF. CDR3 in DNA: TGTGCCAGCGGTCCTCAGGGACGGGAAAAACTGTTTTTT.

This sequence joins TRBV12-5 and TRBJ2-2; D is unresolved. The germline gives CDR1 LGHNT, CDR2 FRNRAP. The ends were cut back, 3 bases at V and 4 bases at J, with 9 bases in the middle. The CDR3 spans 14 residues. The CDR3 coding sequence is TGTGCTAGTGGTTTTGATTTATTCACCGGGGAGCTGTTTTTT. Protein product: CASGFDLFTGELFF.

Only a few counts were recorded for this clonotype. The chain carries TRBV7-2 and TRBJ2-1; tentatively, D is TRBD1 or TRBD2 (5 bases each). CDR1 and CDR2 (germline): SGHTA, FQGNSA. Deletions cut 2 bases from V and 3 bases from J, with 11 bases between. The CDR3 has 15 residues. The DNA of the CDR3 is TGTGCCAGCAGCTTAAACGGGGCCGGCTACAATGAGCAGTTCTTC. Translating it yields CASSLNGAGYNEQFF.

A single count supports this clonotype. This sequence joins TRBV20-1 and TRBJ2-7; TRBD2 matches at 9 bases. Germline CDR1 and CDR2: DFQATT and SNEGSKA (reference sequence). The CDR3 runs to 14 residues. Germline trimming cut 6 bases from V and 2 bases from J; bases unmatched to any gene: 8. In nucleotides, the CDR3 is TGCAGTGCACGAGGGGTAGCGGGGGCCTACGAGCAGTACTTC. Encoded protein: CSARGVAGAYEQYF.

This rearrangement joins TRBV7-2 to TRBJ2-2, with no clear D. CDR3 length: 13 amino acids. Germline CDR1 SGHTA, CDR2 FQGNSA. V was cut by 5 bases and J by 7 bases, with 11 bases left in between. CDR3 protein: CASSPDLSGELFF. CDR3 DNA: TGTGCCAGCAGCCCGGACCTTAGCGGGGAGCTGTTTTTT.

The rearrangement links TRBV5-1 to TRBJ2-1; D might be TRBD1 or TRBD2, each matching 5 bases. The end of the DNA aligns better with TRBJ2-7, so the J call may be wrong. In germline, CDR1 is SGHRS, CDR2 YFSETQ. The CDR3 covers 17 residues. The CDR3 reads CASSLALVAGGYNEQYF. The CDR3, as DNA: TGCGCCAGCAGCTTGGCCTTGGTAGCTGGGGGTTACAATGAGCAGTACTTC.